The 3 T cell receptor beta chains given below trace back to one sample, sequenced in a study of cytomegalovirus exposure and HLA in healthy donors. 60 Vbeta and 13 Jbeta primers were used in PCR. Generated by immunoSEQ multiplex PCR, the TCRdb table keeps only in-frame clones and is missing some. The sample comprises roughly 80,000 clones, more than 80% of which are singletons, and over 1.5% rests with the top ten. The sample taken for sequencing was PBMCs. These receptors came from a woman aged 25 to 39 in good health and CMV-seronegative.

This chain joins TRBV10-3 and TRBJ1-2; D may be TRBD1 (6 bases). The V gene's germline CDR1 is ENHRY and CDR2 SYGVKD. V lost 4 bases and J 2 bases, leaving 8 bases between the germline ends. CDR3 length: 13 amino acids. The CDR3 DNA follows: TGTGCCATCAGTGGCGACAGGAACTATGGCTACACCTTC. This gives the protein CAISGDRNYGYTF.

A single count supports this clone. The CDR3 region is CASSDGWEQYF. DNA for the CDR3: TGTGCCAGCAGTGACGGGTGGGAGCAGTACTTC. V gene TRBV6-1 combines with J gene TRBJ2-7; unclear D gene. This CDR3 contains 11 residues. Trimming pared 3 bases from V and 7 bases from J, leaving 7 bases between. CDR1 MNHNS and CDR2 SASEGT come from the germline V gene.

The rearrangement links TRBV6-1 to TRBJ2-5; no clear D. CDR3 length: 18 residues. Trimming shortened V by 1 base and J by 1 base, and 19 bases separated the two germline ends. CDR1 and CDR2 from the germline V gene are MNHNS and SASEGT. CDR3 DNA: TGTGCCAGCAGTGAAGTTTCTCAAGTAGTATACAGCCAAGAGACCCAGTACTTC. Translating gives CASSEVSQVVYSQETQYF.